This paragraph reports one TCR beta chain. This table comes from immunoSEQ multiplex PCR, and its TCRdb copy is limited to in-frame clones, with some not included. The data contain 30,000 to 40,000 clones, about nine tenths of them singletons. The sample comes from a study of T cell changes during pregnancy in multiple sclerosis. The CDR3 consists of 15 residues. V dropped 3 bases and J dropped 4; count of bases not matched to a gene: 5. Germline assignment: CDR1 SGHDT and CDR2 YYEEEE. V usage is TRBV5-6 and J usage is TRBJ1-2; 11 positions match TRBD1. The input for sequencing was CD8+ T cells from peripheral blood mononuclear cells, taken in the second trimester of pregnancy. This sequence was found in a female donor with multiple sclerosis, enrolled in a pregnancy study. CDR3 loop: CASSSLGQGAYGYTF. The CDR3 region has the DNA TGTGCCAGCAGCTCCCTCGGACAGGGGGCCTATGGCTACACCTTC.